These T cell receptor beta chains were read from a single sample in a study of post-analysis software for immune sequencing data. TCRdb analysed the PCR reads with MiXCR anew, one entry per CDR3 protein. The data contain 800,000 to 950,000 distinct CDR3 sequences, approximately 53% of them seen just once; the ten biggest clones take up 4.6%. The specimen was blood. The receptor set was obtained from a girl between 10 and 17 years old with multiple sclerosis. Each CDR3 is given with its conserved first and last residue. D genes are given only for firm matches. Expanded clones get a size class; other rows say once, few or many, or leave the size out.

V: TRBV29-1
J: TRBJ1-2
D: -
size: few
length: 9
DNA: TGCAGCGTTGATTCTGGCTACACCTTC
CDR3: CSVDSGYTF

V: TRBV5-1
J: TRBJ2-7
D: TRBD1
size: -
length: 15
DNA: TGCGCCAGCAGCTGGCGCCCGGGACAGAACTACGAGCAGTACTTC
CDR3: CASSWRPGQNYEQYF

V: TRBV4-2
J: TRBJ2-1
D: TRBD2
size: -
length: 18
DNA: TGTGCCTGCAGCCAAGATTTCGGAGGGACTAGCGTTCTCAATGAGCAGTTCTTC
CDR3: CACSQDFGGTSVLNEQFF

V: TRBV20-1
J: TRBJ2-7
D: -
size: -
length: 15
DNA: TGCAGTGCTAGAGAGGGCGGGGAACCGACCTACGAGCAGTACTTC
CDR3: CSAREGGEPTYEQYF

V: TRBV12-3/TRBV12-4
J: TRBJ2-1
D: TRBD2
size: -
length: 15
DNA: TGTGCCAGCAGTTTCAGACTAGCGGGGAAAAATGAGCAGTTCTTC
CDR3: CASSFRLAGKNEQFF

V: TRBV29-1
J: TRBJ2-1
D: TRBD2
size: few
length: 13
DNA: TGCAGCGTGAGTAGCGGGAGCTACAATGAGCAGTTCTTC
CDR3: CSVSSGSYNEQFF

V: TRBV7-2
J: TRBJ2-1
D: TRBD2
size: few
length: 16
DNA: TGTGCCAGCAGTCCTAATGTACTAGCGGGAGGGAATGAGCAGTTCTTC
CDR3: CASSPNVLAGGNEQFF

V: TRBV29-1
J: TRBJ1-2
D: -
size: -
length: 14
DNA: TGCAGCCCGAAACCGAGGGGATTTTCCTATGGCTACACCTTC
CDR3: CSPKPRGFSYGYTF

V: TRBV20-1
J: TRBJ2-7
D: TRBD2
size: -
length: 14
DNA: TGCAGTGCGGAGCTAGCGGGAGGGTCCTACGAGCGGTACTTC
CDR3: CSAELAGGSYERYF

V: TRBV13
J: TRBJ2-3
D: TRBD2
size: -
length: 19
DNA: TGTGCCAGCAGCTTAGTTGCACTAGCCGGGCGTTCTAGCGGGGATACGCAGTATTTT
CDR3: CASSLVALAGRSSGDTQYF

V: TRBV27
J: TRBJ1-4
D: -
size: once
length: 15
DNA: TGTGCCAGCAGACCTCAGGGCGTAGGTAATGAAAAACTGTTTTTT
CDR3: CASRPQGVGNEKLFF

V: TRBV20-1
J: TRBJ2-3
D: -
size: -
length: 15
DNA: TGCAGTGCTAGTAGGAGTAGCGCCGTCACAGATACGCAGTATTTT
CDR3: CSASRSSAVTDTQYF

V: TRBV5-1
J: TRBJ2-7
D: -
size: -
length: 14
DNA: TGCGCCAGCAGCGCACAGGTAGGGTCCTACGAGCAGTACTTC
CDR3: CASSAQVGSYEQYF

V: TRBV9
J: TRBJ2-7
D: TRBD2
size: few
length: 15
DNA: TGTGCCAGCAGCGTAGCATCTAGCGGGAGCAACGAGCAGTACTTC
CDR3: CASSVASSGSNEQYF

V: TRBV7-2
J: TRBJ1-2
D: -
size: -
length: 13
DNA: TGTGCCAGCAGCTTAAGTCCATTGGCTGGCTACACCTTC
CDR3: CASSLSPLAGYTF

V: TRBV15
J: TRBJ2-6
D: -
size: few
length: 16
DNA: TGTGTCACCAGCAGAGATTCGTACTCTGGGGCCAACGTCCTGACTTTC
CDR3: CVTSRDSYSGANVLTF

V: TRBV15
J: TRBJ2-7
D: TRBD2
size: -
length: 15
DNA: TGTGCCACCAGCAGACGACTAGCGGGAGTAGGGGAGCAGTACTTC
CDR3: CATSRRLAGVGEQYF

V: TRBV4-1
J: TRBJ1-1
D: -
size: -
length: 18
DNA: TGCGCCAGCAGCCAAGATTGGCCCCCAGGAGGGTTGAGTACTGAAGCTTTCTTT
CDR3: CASSQDWPPGGLSTEAFF

V: TRBV7-2
J: TRBJ2-1
D: -
size: -
length: 15
DNA: TGTGCCAGCAGCTTGGACGGAACACACTACAATGAGCAGTTCTTC
CDR3: CASSLDGTHYNEQFF

V: TRBV6-1
J: TRBJ1-2
D: -
size: once
length: 12
DNA: TGTGCCAGCAAACAAGTAAACTATGGCTACACCTTC
CDR3: CASKQVNYGYTF

V: TRBV5-6
J: TRBJ1-1
D: -
size: -
length: 13
DNA: TGTGCCAGCAGGCCCGGACAGTACACTGAAGCTTTCTTT
CDR3: CASRPGQYTEAFF

V: TRBV5-1
J: TRBJ2-1
D: -
size: few
length: 13
DNA: TGCGCCAGCGGCAGGGACCCTGCCCAGGAGCAGTTCTTC
CDR3: CASGRDPAQEQFF

V: TRBV11-2
J: TRBJ1-5
D: TRBD1
size: -
length: 14
DNA: TGTGCCAGCAGCTTAGGGACAGGGAGGTTGCCCCAGCATTTT
CDR3: CASSLGTGRLPQHF

V: TRBV10-2
J: TRBJ2-4
D: -
size: -
length: 13
DNA: TGCGCCAGCAGTGGACTAGGAGCCAATGAGCAGTACTTC
CDR3: CASSGLGANEQYF

V: TRBV20-1
J: TRBJ2-7
D: TRBD2
size: -
length: 16
DNA: TGCAGTGCTAGAGTTATGGGACTAGCGGTAGACTACGAGCAGTACTTC
CDR3: CSARVMGLAVDYEQYF

V: TRBV29-1
J: TRBJ2-1
D: -
size: few
length: 13
DNA: TGCAGCGTCCGGGAGTCCGAGGCATGGGAGCAGTTCTTC
CDR3: CSVRESEAWEQFF

V: TRBV5-1
J: TRBJ2-3
D: -
size: -
length: 14
DNA: TGCGCCAGCAGCCGAGGGGGGCCGGAAGATACGCAGTATTTT
CDR3: CASSRGGPEDTQYF

V: TRBV5-1
J: TRBJ2-5
D: TRBD2
size: -
length: 15
DNA: TGCGCCAGCAGACTAACAGCGGGAGTTCAAGAGACCCAGTACTTC
CDR3: CASRLTAGVQETQYF

V: TRBV12-3/TRBV12-4
J: TRBJ2-1
D: -
size: few
length: 13
DNA: TGTGCCAGCAGTTTACCTCCGGTCTTAGAGCAGTTCTTC
CDR3: CASSLPPVLEQFF

V: TRBV4-1
J: TRBJ1-2
D: -
size: few
length: 13
DNA: TGCGCCAGCAGCCTCCGTGCGGGGGATGGCTACACCTTC
CDR3: CASSLRAGDGYTF

V: TRBV7-2
J: TRBJ2-3
D: -
size: few
length: 13
DNA: TGTGCCAGCAGCTTCCGGGTCCCCGACTCGCAGTATTTT
CDR3: CASSFRVPDSQYF

V: TRBV15
J: TRBJ1-5
D: -
size: once
length: 17
DNA: TGTGCCACCAGCAGAGGCAGGGACGTTTATAGCAATCAGCCCCAGCATTTT
CDR3: CATSRGRDVYSNQPQHF

V: TRBV6-5
J: TRBJ2-5
D: -
size: -
length: 14
DNA: TGTGCCAGCAGTTACGGAGGGGCCGCAGAGACCCAGTACTTC
CDR3: CASSYGGAAETQYF

V: TRBV12-3/TRBV12-4
J: TRBJ2-7
D: -
size: -
length: 11
DNA: TGTGCCAGCAGACCGCCCTACGAGCAGTACTTC
CDR3: CASRPPYEQYF

V: TRBV5-1
J: TRBJ2-7
D: TRBD2
size: few
length: 15
DNA: TGCGCCAGCAGCCTCCAACTAGCGGGGGTCGACGAGCAGTACTTC
CDR3: CASSLQLAGVDEQYF

V: TRBV11-3
J: TRBJ2-5
D: TRBD2
size: -
length: 17
DNA: TGTGCCAGCAGCTTAGGTTTGTTAGCGGGGGGCCAAGAGACCCAGTACTTC
CDR3: CASSLGLLAGGQETQYF

V: TRBV5-1
J: TRBJ2-7
D: -
size: -
length: 14
DNA: TGCGCCAGCAGCTTGGAGCAGGGAGTAAGAGAGCAGTACTTC
CDR3: CASSLEQGVREQYF

V: TRBV7-9
J: TRBJ2-1
D: TRBD1
size: -
length: 15
DNA: TGTGCCAGCAGCTTCGACAGGGCTCAGGTCGATGAGCAGTTCTTC
CDR3: CASSFDRAQVDEQFF

V: TRBV12-3/TRBV12-4
J: TRBJ2-5
D: -
size: few
length: 12
DNA: TGTGCCAGCAGTGAAGGTCCGGAGACCCAGTACTTC
CDR3: CASSEGPETQYF

V: TRBV7-9
J: TRBJ2-5
D: TRBD2
size: -
length: 15
DNA: TGTGCCAGCAGCTTAACGACTAGCGGGGAAGAGACCCAGTACTTC
CDR3: CASSLTTSGEETQYF

V: TRBV6-5
J: TRBJ2-7
D: TRBD1
size: once
length: 16
DNA: TGTGCCAGCAGTTACGGCGCTATCGGGACAGACTACGAGCAGTACTTC
CDR3: CASSYGAIGTDYEQYF

V: TRBV10-3
J: TRBJ2-1
D: -
size: -
length: 15
DNA: TGTGCCATCAATTATGTTGGGGGCTCCTACAATGAGCAGTTCTTC
CDR3: CAINYVGGSYNEQFF

V: TRBV5-6
J: TRBJ2-1
D: TRBD2
size: few
length: 17
DNA: TGTGCCAGCAGCCCGGGACTAGCGGGGGGCTCCTACAATGAGCAGTTCTTC
CDR3: CASSPGLAGGSYNEQFF

V: TRBV10-3
J: TRBJ2-7
D: -
size: few
length: 14
DNA: TGTGCCATCAGTCCCATGCAGGGAGAGAAGGGGCAGTACTTC
CDR3: CAISPMQGEKGQYF

V: TRBV3-1
J: TRBJ1-1
D: -
size: once
length: 13
DNA: TGTGCCAGCAGCCAAGCTAGGAACACTGAAGCTTTCTTT
CDR3: CASSQARNTEAFF